These 3 T cell receptor beta chains came from one sample sequenced in a study of shared clonotypes between healthy human individuals. Here immunoSEQ multiplex PCR was the method, and the copy in TCRdb shows in-frame clones only, minus some. The table lists 450,000 to 700,000 clones, over 95% of them singletons. The naive CD8 population came from CD45RO-negative cells selected for CCR7, without terminally differentiated effector memory CD45RA+ cells. Sequencing was carried out using naive CD8+ T cells sorted from blood. Receptors were obtained from a woman aged 25 to 39 in good health.

This rearrangement joins TRBV5-6 to TRBJ2-7, with TRBD1 as a possible D gene (5 bases). This CDR3 has 13 amino acids. Germline loops: CDR1 SGHDT, CDR2 YYEEEE. The V gene lost 2 bases and the J gene lost 2 bases, with 8 bases spanning the gap. This CDR3 is CASSFWGPYEQYF. CDR3 nucleotides: TGTGCCAGCAGCTTTTGGGGCCCCTACGAGCAGTACTTC.

Points on this clone: The identical CDR3 is also encoded by other nucleotide sequences in the sample. The chain is built from TRBV27 and TRBJ2-7; a possible D gene is TRBD2 (5 bases). Germline V gene data show CDR1 as MNHEY and CDR2 as SMNVEV (reference sequence). CDR3 length equals 14 residues. V was cut by 3 bases and J by 0 bases, with 9 bases left in between. The CDR3 loop is CASSLFAGSYEQYF. The CDR3 nucleotides are TGTGCCAGCAGTTTGTTTGCGGGCTCCTACGAGCAGTACTTC.

The gene calls are TRBV9 and TRBJ2-1, with 13 bases lining up with TRBD2. The CDR3 is made up of 15 amino acids. V was pared by 4 bases and J by 7 bases, with 5 bases of the junction left unmatched. Germline V gives CDR1 SGDLS, CDR2 YYNGEE. In nucleotides, the CDR3 is TGTGCCAGCAGCCTTTCGGGACTAGCGGGGAATGAGCAGTTCTTC. Amino acid sequence: CASSLSGLAGNEQFF. Based on the CDR3 plus reference TRBV9 and TRBJ2-1, the full variable domain is DSGVTQTPKHLITATGQRVTLRCSPRSGDLSVYWYQQSLDQGLQFLIQYYNGEERAKGNILERFSAQQFPDLHSELNLSSLELGDSALYFCASSLSGLAGNEQFFGPGTRLTVL.